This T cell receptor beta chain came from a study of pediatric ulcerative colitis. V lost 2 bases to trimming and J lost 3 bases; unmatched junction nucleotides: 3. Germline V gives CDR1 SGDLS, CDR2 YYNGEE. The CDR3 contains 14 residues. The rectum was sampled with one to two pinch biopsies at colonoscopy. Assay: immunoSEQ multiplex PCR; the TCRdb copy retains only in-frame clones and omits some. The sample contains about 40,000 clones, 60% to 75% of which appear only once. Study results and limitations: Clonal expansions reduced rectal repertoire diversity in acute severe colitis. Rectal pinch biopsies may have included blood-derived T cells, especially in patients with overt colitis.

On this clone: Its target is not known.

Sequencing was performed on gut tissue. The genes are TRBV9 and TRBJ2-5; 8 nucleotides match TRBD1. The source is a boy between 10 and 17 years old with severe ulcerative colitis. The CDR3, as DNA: TGTGCCAGCAGCGTTACGACAGGGGAAGAGACCCAGTACTTC. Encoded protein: CASSVTTGEETQYF.